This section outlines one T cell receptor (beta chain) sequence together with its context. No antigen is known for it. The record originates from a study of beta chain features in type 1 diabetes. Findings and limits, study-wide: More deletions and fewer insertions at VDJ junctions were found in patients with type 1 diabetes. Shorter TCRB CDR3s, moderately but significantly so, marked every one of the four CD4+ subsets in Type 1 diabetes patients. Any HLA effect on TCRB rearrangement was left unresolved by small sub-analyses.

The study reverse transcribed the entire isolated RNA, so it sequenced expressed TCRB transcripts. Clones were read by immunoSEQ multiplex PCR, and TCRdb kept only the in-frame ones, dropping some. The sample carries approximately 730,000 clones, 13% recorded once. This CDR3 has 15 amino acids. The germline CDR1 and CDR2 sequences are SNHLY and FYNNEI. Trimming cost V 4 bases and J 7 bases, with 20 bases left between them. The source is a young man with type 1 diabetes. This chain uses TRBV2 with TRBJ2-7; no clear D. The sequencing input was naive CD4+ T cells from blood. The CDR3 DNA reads TGTGCCAGCAGTGCAGAGTGGGCCAACGGTCGGGAGCAGTACTTC. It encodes CASSAEWANGREQYF.